The source of this T cell receptor (beta chain) is a study of blood T cells in healthy people across ages. Regarding the study as a whole: Strong correlation was found linking TCR beta diversity to naive T cell percentage.

Details on this clonotype: No antigen is known for it.

A second PCR of about 7 to 12 cycles used a sample-barcoded 5' primer and a J-beta primer mix. Each single sample gave us at least 2.5 million CDR3-containing paired-end reads. In TCRdb, the 5' RACE reads were re-called with MiXCR into one record per CDR3 protein. The sample holds fewer than 2 million distinct CDR3 sequences, 30% to 40% seen once. The receptor's source is a human donor in good health. Specimen: blood.

CDR3 DNA: TGTGCCAGCAGCTTAGTCGTTAGATACACTGAAGCTTTCTTT. Protein sequence: CASSLVVRYTEAFF. V usage is TRBV7-8 and J usage is TRBJ1-1, with no clear D. Trimming shortened V by 1 base and J by 3 bases, and 9 bases separated the two germline ends. Per the germline V gene, CDR1 is SGHVS and CDR2 is FQNEAQ. The CDR3 has 14 residues. Full variable domain (outside the CDR3, taken from reference TRBV7-8 and TRBJ1-1): GAGVSQSPRYKVAKRGQDVALRCDPISGHVSLFWYQQALGQGPEFLTYFQNEAQLDKSGLPSDRFFAERPEGSVSTLKIQRTQQEDSAVYLCASSLVVRYTEAFFGQGTRLTVV.